The 21 T cell receptor beta chains in this list originate from one sample, sequenced in a study of blood T cell repertoires in COVID-19. The method was immunoSEQ multiplex PCR; TCRdb's version includes in-frame clones alone and lacks a portion of them. This sample has about 270,000 clones, with roughly 86% found just once. Material for sequencing was PBMCs or T cells enriched from blood (not recorded which). The source of these receptors is a young woman who had recovered from COVID-19.

The CDR3 protein is CASSVFDRPGNTIYF. Here the CDR3 DNA reads TGTGCCAGCAGCGTTTTTGACAGGCCTGGAAACACCATATATTTT. The chain couples TRBV9 to TRBJ1-3; a weak D match, TRBD1 (6 bases). V was pared by 2 bases and J by 2 bases, with 11 bases between. This CDR3 is built from 15 residues. CDR1 is SGDLS, CDR2 YYNGEE, per germline.

This clone was recorded only once. The chain recombines TRBV2 with TRBJ1-3; TRBD1 aligns across 12 bases. V trimming: 2 bases; J trimming: 2 bases; junction bases outside the gene matches: 7. The CDR3 loop spans 18 amino acids. Germline CDR1 reads SNHLY; CDR2 reads FYNNEI. The CDR3: CASSERSGQGAAGNTIYF. The CDR3 coding sequence is TGTGCCAGCAGTGAACGTTCGGGACAGGGGGCTGCTGGAAACACCATATATTTT. The whole variable domain, filled in from reference TRBV2 and TRBJ1-3, reads EPEVTQTPSHQVTQMGQEVILRCVPISNHLYFYWYRQILGQKVEFLVSFYNNEISEKSEIFDDQFSVERPDGSNFTLKIRSTKLEDSAMYFCASSERSGQGAAGNTIYFGEGSWLTVV.

The chain uses TRBV10-3 and TRBJ2-1; 15 bases agree with TRBD2. This CDR3 is built from 18 residues. Germline CDR1 and CDR2: ENHRY and SYGVKD. The junction had 16 bases not matched to a gene; V was cut back by 7 bases and J by 9 bases. CDR3 nucleotides: TGTGCCATCAAGGGGGCTCCGGGACTAGCGGGAGGCCCCAGTGAGCAGTTCTTC. It yields the protein CAIKGAPGLAGGPSEQFF.

This CDR3 reads CASSWRDQGGANVLTF. The DNA of the CDR3 is TGTGCCAGCTCCTGGAGGGATCAGGGTGGGGCCAACGTCCTGACTTTC. The chain combines TRBV11-3 with TRBJ2-6, with D perhaps TRBD2 (6 bases). CDR3 length: 16 residues. CDR1 SGHNT and CDR2 YENEEA come from the germline V gene. V lost 8 bases, J lost 3 bases, and 17 bases lay in between.

This clone showed up just once. This may be a read error, as it is one base from a much larger clone. This specimen includes other DNA sequences encoding the same CDR3. The V gene is TRBV7-2, the J gene TRBJ2-7; tentatively, D is TRBD2 (6 bases). V lost 4 bases and J lost 2, with 9 bases in between. The CDR3 totals 13 residues. Germline CDR1 is SGHTA and CDR2 is FQGNSA. Here the CDR3 reads CASSSTGAYEQYF. CDR3 DNA sequence: TGTGCCAGCAGCTCGACGGGGGCCTACGAGCAGTACTTC.

The chain carries TRBV12-3 or TRBV12-4 and TRBJ1-2; D call uncertain. Trimming left V 3 bases short and J 6 bases short, with 11 bases between. This CDR3 comprises 13 residues. Here the CDR3 DNA reads TGTGCCAGCAGTTTCATCTCCAGGCATGGCTACACCTTC. As protein: CASSFISRHGYTF.

The rearrangement uses TRBV11-2 and TRBJ1-2; maybe TRBD1 (5 bases). Trimming shortened V by 5 bases and J by 8 bases, and 15 bases separated the two germline ends. Looked up from germline, CDR1 is SGHAT and CDR2 is FQNNGV. There are 13 residues in the CDR3. The CDR3 region is CASSRGGVGGYTF. CDR3 nucleotide sequence: TGTGCCAGCAGCCGCGGGGGAGTGGGGGGCTACACCTTC. The full variable domain, with the rest looked up from reference TRBV11-2 and TRBJ1-2, is EAGVAQSPRYKIIEKRQSVAFWCNPISGHATLYWYQQILGQGPKLLIQFQNNGVVDDSQLPKDRFSAERLKGVDSTLKIQPAKLEDSAVYLCASSRGGVGGYTFGSGTRLTVV.

The rearrangement links TRBV6-5 to TRBJ1-6; the D is unclear. The V gene's germline CDR1 is MNHEY and CDR2 SVGAGI. The germline V and J ends were trimmed by 7 bases and 7 bases, with 8 bases remaining between them. The CDR3 loop spans 12 amino acids. The CDR3 coding sequence is TGTGCCAGCAACCGGTCCAATTCACCCCTCCACTTT. Its protein product is CASNRSNSPLHF.

This rearrangement joins TRBV5-1 to TRBJ2-1; 13 nucleotides agree with TRBD2. The CDR3 has 15 amino acids. The germline gives CDR1 SGHRS, CDR2 YFSETQ. V was pared by 2 bases and J by 9 bases, with 5 bases of the junction left unmatched. CDR3 in amino acids: CASSLGLAGVSEQFF. The CDR3 nucleotides read TGCGCCAGCAGCTTAGGACTAGCGGGAGTGTCTGAGCAGTTCTTC.

The V gene is TRBV7-2, the J gene TRBJ2-3; 8 nucleotides align to TRBD2. This CDR3 region has 15 residues. CDR1 and CDR2 from the germline V gene are SGHTA and FQGNSA. V lost 1 base to trimming and J lost 5 bases; unmatched junction nucleotides: 5. CDR3 nucleotide sequence: TGTGCCAGCAGCTTAGTGAGGCTAGCGGGAGATACGCAGTATTTT. Amino acids: CASSLVRLAGDTQYF.

The chain links TRBV4-1 to TRBJ2-1; the match to TRBD1 covers 7 bases. The CDR3 is made up of 17 amino acids. V trimming: 2 bases; J trimming: 1 base; junction bases outside the gene matches: 8. From germline, CDR1 is MGHRA and CDR2 YSYEKL. CDR3 DNA sequence: TGCGCCAGCAGCCAACACCAAGGGGGCCCTTCCTACAATGAGCAGTTCTTC. Its translation is CASSQHQGGPSYNEQFF.

V is TRBV4-1 and J is TRBJ2-7; 7 bases fit TRBD1. Germline-derived CDR1 and CDR2 are MGHRA and YSYEKL. The CDR3 covers 19 residues. With V trimmed by 0 bases and J by 6 bases, 20 bases remained unmatched. CDR3 bases: TGCGCCAGCAGCCAAGAAGGGCAGGGGGACCTACTCCTTCGGGGCGAGCAGTACTTC. It translates to CASSQEGQGDLLLRGEQYF.

This clone was counted only a few times. The chain recombines TRBV7-2 with TRBJ1-6; tentative D call: TRBD1 (6 bases). Germline CDR1 reads SGHTA; CDR2 reads FQGNSA. V lost 2 bases to trimming and J lost 7 bases, with 9 bases between them. This CDR3 contains 14 residues. The CDR3 bases are TGTGCCAGCAGCTTATTAGGGGGAAATTCACCCCTCCACTTT. Translating it yields CASSLLGGNSPLHF.

The CDR3 loop is CASSEAGQGFTEAFF. For the CDR3, the DNA is TGTGCCAGCAGTGAAGCGGGACAGGGATTCACTGAAGCTTTCTTT. This sequence joins TRBV6-1 and TRBJ1-1, with 9 bases matching TRBD1. Germline V gene data show CDR1 as MNHNS and CDR2 as SASEGT. Trimming removed 0 bases from V and 4 bases from J; junction bases left unmatched: 3. This CDR3 is 15 amino acids long.

The chain uses TRBV29-1 and TRBJ2-2, with 9 bases lining up with TRBD2. Germline CDR1 is SQVTM and CDR2 is ANQGSEA. There are 14 residues in the CDR3. V gave up 7 bases and J gave up 5 bases; unmatched junction bases: 8. CDR3: CSGTLAGITGELFF. The CDR3 bases are TGCAGCGGGACACTAGCGGGTATTACCGGGGAGCTGTTTTTT.

The rearrangement links TRBV5-6 to TRBJ2-4; D possibly corresponds to TRBD1 (5 bases). CDR1 and CDR2 (germline): SGHDT, YYEEEE. The V and J ends lost 4 bases and 3 bases respectively, with 14 bases between them. This CDR3 is built from 15 residues. CDR3 protein: CASSPQTVHKNIQYF. The CDR3 nucleotides read TGTGCCAGCAGCCCACAGACAGTACACAAAAACATTCAGTACTTC.

This chain connects TRBV19 to TRBJ2-7, with 15 bases fitting TRBD2. The CDR3 extends over 15 amino acids. CDR1 is LNHDA and CDR2 is SQIVND in the germline V gene (reference sequence). V lost 3 bases, J lost 4 bases, and 1 base stayed unmatched. For the CDR3, the DNA is TGTGCCAGTAGTATGGGACTAGCGGGAGGATACGAGCAGTACTTC. It codes for CASSMGLAGGYEQYF.

The chain uses TRBV11-3 and TRBJ1-6; maybe TRBD1 (6 bases). The V end lost 0 bases, the J end lost 7 bases, and 10 bases lay between the germline ends. The CDR3 is made up of 15 amino acids. CDR1 and CDR2 from the germline V gene are SGHNT and YENEEA. DNA of the CDR3: TGTGCCAGCAGCTTAGAGCCGGGACAAAATTCACCCCTCCACTTT. Protein sequence: CASSLEPGQNSPLHF.

The chain has TRBV4-1 and TRBJ2-7; D unclear. There are 14 residues in the CDR3. V was clipped by 3 bases and J by 4 bases, with 13 bases between them. The V gene's germline CDR1 is MGHRA and CDR2 YSYEKL. The CDR3 region has the DNA TGCGCCAGCAGCCAGACTGGTAGGCAGTACGAGCAGTACTTC. It codes for CASSQTGRQYEQYF.

The V gene is TRBV9, the J gene TRBJ2-3; D unclear. The CDR3 runs to 13 residues. V lost 0 bases and J lost 5, with 7 bases in between. Germline CDR1 reads SGDLS; CDR2 reads YYNGEE. The CDR3 nucleotides read TGTGCCAGCAGCGTAGTCCCCAAAGATACGCAGTATTTT. Translating gives CASSVVPKDTQYF. Full variable domain (remainder filled in from reference TRBV9 and TRBJ2-3): DSGVTQTPKHLITATGQRVTLRCSPRSGDLSVYWYQQSLDQGLQFLIQYYNGEERAKGNILERFSAQQFPDLHSELNLSSLELGDSALYFCASSVVPKDTQYFGPGTRLTVL.

The V and J genes are TRBV5-1 and TRBJ2-7; the match to TRBD1 covers 10 bases. The germline V gene encodes CDR1 SGHRS and CDR2 YFSETQ. This CDR3 is 17 amino acids long. V lost 4 bases and J lost 6; bases outside the gene matches: 16. The CDR3 sequence: CASSAGQTGGLSSEQYF. The CDR3 coding sequence is TGCGCCAGCAGCGCAGGACAGACAGGGGGCCTGAGTAGCGAGCAGTACTTC.